This entry lists 25 T cell receptor beta chains sequenced from one sample in a study of blood T cells in healthy people across ages (dated by TCRdb to about 2015). Library method: 5' RACE. Sequencing instrument: Illumina HiSeq 2500. The second PCR ran for about 6 to 12 cycles and used a J-beta primer mix along with a sample-barcoded 5' primer. TCRdb reprocessing: public reads trimmed at Q25 with fastp, clones called with MiXCR, in-frame beta chains kept. Under each unique CDR3 protein, matching rows form one entry showing the most common genes and DNA. For this sample there are about a million distinct CDR3 sequences; 30% to 40% appear just once. The top ten hold under 15% of the sample. Sequences were obtained from blood. These receptors were collected from a man younger than 30 in good health.

The chain carries TRBV5-1 and TRBJ1-1; the match to TRBD1 covers 7 bases. CDR3 length: 15 amino acids. Losses at the gene ends were 3 bases for V and 2 bases for J; bases not matched to a gene: 7. Germline V gene sequence: CDR1 SGHRS, CDR2 YFSETQ. The CDR3 region is CASSSTGTSNTEAFF. The CDR3 DNA follows: TGCGCCAGCAGCTCGACAGGGACATCTAACACTGAAGCTTTCTTT.

The CDR3 loop reads CASSGFRQVTSQETQYF. CDR3 DNA sequence: TGTGCCAGCAGTGGGTTCCGACAGGTAACCTCTCAAGAGACCCAGTACTTC. This chain uses TRBV12-3 or TRBV12-4 with TRBJ2-5, with a possible D match to TRBD1 (6 bases). The V gene lost 5 bases and the J gene lost 2 bases, with 21 bases spanning the gap. CDR3 length equals 17 residues.

To note about this clonotype: A much larger clone lies a single base off, so this may be a read error. The chain links TRBV25-1 to TRBJ1-2; 8 nucleotides align to TRBD1. CDR3 size: 14 residues. Germline lookup yields CDR1 MGHDK and CDR2 SYGVNS. The CDR3 sequence is CASRDGQGNLGYTF. The CDR3 DNA reads as TGTGCCAGCCGTGATGGACAGGGAAACTTAGGCTACACCTTC.

This clonotype occurred many times. V gene TRBV4-3 combines with J gene TRBJ2-4; D is unresolved. This CDR3 comprises 12 residues. V was shortened by 0 bases and J by 11 bases, with 8 bases between the two germline ends. Germline CDR1 is LGHNA and CDR2 is YSLEER. CDR3 amino acids: CASSQDTGVQYF. In nucleotides, the CDR3 is TGCGCCAGCAGCCAAGATACGGGCGTTCAGTACTTC.

On this clonotype itself: One end of the junction is discordant with germline, which a read error may explain. The V and J genes are TRBV6-5 and TRBJ1-1, with 8 bases identical to TRBD1. Germline CDR1 reads MNHEY; CDR2 reads SVGAGI. The CDR3 has 13 amino acids. The CDR3 spells CASSKQGATETFF. CDR3 nucleotide sequence: TGTGCCAGCAGTAAGCAGGGGGCCACTGAAACTTTCTTT.

This clonotype has at least ten counts. CDR3 sequence: CASSQVGDSSYNEQFF. The CDR3 nucleotides are TGCGCCAGCAGCCAAGTGGGAGACAGCTCCTACAATGAGCAGTTCTTC. V gene TRBV4-3 combines with J gene TRBJ2-1; the D call may be TRBD1 or TRBD2 (5 bases each). CDR1 is LGHNA, CDR2 YSLEER, per germline. V lost 1 base and J lost 0, with 10 bases in between. This CDR3 comprises 16 residues.

The sample holds many counts of this clonotype. This chain connects TRBV10-3 to TRBJ1-6; D is unclear. This CDR3 is built from 14 residues. Germline V gene lookup returns CDR1 ENHRY and CDR2 SYGVKD. Between the trimmed V and J ends, which lost 0 bases and 10 bases, there was a span of 10 bases. The CDR3 is CAISESTVASPLHF. In DNA form, the CDR3 reads TGTGCCATCAGTGAGTCGACCGTAGCCTCACCCCTCCACTTT.

The rearrangement joins TRBV4-3 to TRBJ2-7, with D unclear. V lost 2 bases to trimming and J lost 2 bases, with 10 bases between them. The CDR3 sequence is 14 residues long. CDR1 is LGHNA and CDR2 is YSLEER in the germline V gene. The CDR3 coding sequence is TGCGCCAGCAGCCAAAGCCATAGTACCTACGAGCAGTACTTC. This gives the protein CASSQSHSTYEQYF.

The chain combines TRBV5-6 with TRBJ1-1, with D hard to call. The CDR3 is made up of 15 amino acids. CDR1 and CDR2 (germline): SGHDT, YYEEEE. Trimming removed 0 bases from V and 0 bases from J, with 9 bases in between. The CDR3 nucleotides are TGTGCCAGCAGCTTGGATCAGGACGTGAACACTGAAGCTTTCTTT. It translates to CASSLDQDVNTEAFF.

The J gene is TRBJ2-5, the V gene TRBV7-8, with no clear D. The V gene lost 5 bases and the J gene lost 4 bases, with 14 bases spanning the gap. The CDR3 is made up of 14 amino acids. In germline, CDR1 is SGHVS, CDR2 FQNEAQ. CDR3: CASSRGSAGETQYF. The CDR3 nucleotides read TGTGCCAGCAGCCGAGGTTCGGCCGGAGAGACCCAGTACTTC.

This chain uses TRBV7-2 with TRBJ2-7, with D perhaps TRBD2 (6 bases). Per germline, CDR1 SGHTA and CDR2 FQGNSA. The CDR3 totals 14 residues. V lost 6 bases to trimming and J lost 5 bases, with 17 bases between them. In DNA form, the CDR3 reads TGTGCCAGCAGATTGGGGCTAGGCGGGGACGAGCAGTACTTC. Amino acid sequence: CASRLGLGGDEQYF.

The J gene is TRBJ2-3, the V gene TRBV25-1; D is unresolved. Germline assignment: CDR1 MGHDK and CDR2 SYGVNS. The CDR3 runs 13 residues. V lost 5 bases, J lost 1 base, and 7 bases lay in between. The chain's CDR3 is CASSRSRTDTQYF. The DNA for the CDR3 is TGTGCCAGCAGTAGGTCTCGCACAGATACGCAGTATTTT. Variable domain in full (rest from reference TRBV25-1 and TRBJ2-3): EADIYQTPRYLVIGTGKKITLECSQTMGHDKMYWYQQDPGMELHLIHYSYGVNSTEKGDLSSESTVSRIRTEHFPLTLESARPSHTSQYLCASSRSRTDTQYFGPGTRLTVL.

This rearrangement joins TRBV7-9 to TRBJ1-2, with D unclear. V was trimmed by 5 bases and J by 9 bases, leaving 19 bases between them. The CDR3 contains 14 residues. CDR1 is SEHNR, CDR2 FQNEAQ, per germline (reference sequence). For the CDR3, the DNA is TGTGCCAGCAGCCCGGAACTTCATTGGTATAGCTACACCTTC. As protein: CASSPELHWYSYTF.

The rearrangement links TRBV9 to TRBJ1-1, with unresolved D. V was shortened by 0 bases and J by 7 bases, with 7 bases between the two germline ends. Germline assignment: CDR1 SGDLS and CDR2 YYNGEE. This CDR3 is 12 amino acids long. In DNA form, the CDR3 reads TGTGCCAGCAGCGTAGCGGCAGGTGAAGCTTTCTTT. This encodes CASSVAAGEAFF.

This clonotype turned up a few times. V usage is TRBV27 and J usage is TRBJ2-1; D uncertain. Trimming shortened V by 3 bases and J by 5 bases, and 14 bases separated the two germline ends. CDR1 is MNHEY, CDR2 SMNVEV, per germline (reference sequence). This CDR3 contains 15 residues. This chain's CDR3 is CASSLAHQVHNEQFF. In DNA, the CDR3 is TGTGCCAGCAGTTTGGCCCACCAGGTGCACAATGAGCAGTTCTTC.

The rearrangement joins TRBV20-1 to TRBJ1-5; 9 nucleotides match TRBD1. This CDR3 has 13 residues. V shed 5 bases and J 3 bases; nucleotides not matched to a gene: 2. The germline V gene has CDR1 DFQATT and CDR2 SNEGSKA (reference sequence). CDR3 protein: CSARTGANQPQHF. The CDR3 DNA reads as TGCAGTGCTCGGACAGGGGCCAATCAGCCCCAGCATTTT.

The genes are TRBV11-1 and TRBJ2-2; tentatively, D is TRBD1 (6 bases). This CDR3 has 15 amino acids. Trimming left V 4 bases short and J 1 base short, with 10 bases between. The germline V gene encodes CDR1 SGHAT and CDR2 FQDESV (reference sequence). CDR3 sequence (DNA): TGTGCCAGCAGCTGGGACATAAAGAACACCGGGGAGCTGTTTTTT. It specifies CASSWDIKNTGELFF.

CDR3 sequence (DNA): TGCAGCGTTGCGGTGAACACTGAAGCTTTCTTT. This gives the protein CSVAVNTEAFF. The chain is built from TRBV29-1 and TRBJ1-1; no firm D call. Trimming shortened V by 4 bases and J by 0 bases, and 3 bases separated the two germline ends. Germline lookup yields CDR1 SQVTM and CDR2 ANQGSEA. CDR3 length: 11 amino acids.

This rearrangement joins TRBV4-3 to TRBJ2-1; D tentatively fits TRBD1 or TRBD2 (5 bases each). The germline V gene has CDR1 LGHNA and CDR2 YSLEER. The CDR3 has 15 amino acids. The V and J ends lost 2 bases and 6 bases respectively, with 14 bases between them. CDR3 nucleotides: TGCGCCAGCAGCCAAAACCCTGGGACCCCCAATGAGCAGTTCTTC. This sequence encodes CASSQNPGTPNEQFF.

The chain employs TRBV4-1 and TRBJ1-1; maybe TRBD1 (5 bases). CDR3 length: 18 amino acids. V was clipped by 0 bases and J by 0 bases, with 17 bases between them. Germline CDR1 and CDR2: MGHRA and YSYEKL. CDR3 sequence (DNA): TGCGCCAGCAGCCAAGAGCCTCGGGGGACCGGCTTGAACACTGAAGCTTTCTTT. Its translation is CASSQEPRGTGLNTEAFF.

This clonotype has only a few counts. This rearrangement joins TRBV6-2 or TRBV6-3 to TRBJ2-7; 7 nucleotides align to TRBD2. Germline V lookup: CDR1 MNHEY, CDR2 SVGEGT. The V segment lost 8 bases and the J segment 10 bases; nucleotides outside the gene matches: 8. The length of the CDR3 is 11 residues. CDR3 in amino acids: CASSRREAQYF. For the CDR3, the DNA is TGTGCCAGCTCACGTCGGGAGGCCCAGTACTTC.

The chain has TRBV6-1 and TRBJ2-5, with D perhaps matching TRBD2 (5 bases). V shed 4 bases and J shed 4 bases, with 13 bases lying between them. The germline CDR1 and CDR2 sequences are MNHNS and SASEGT. The CDR3 extends over 14 amino acids. The CDR3 region is CASSASGERETQYF. In DNA, the CDR3 is TGTGCCAGCAGTGCAAGTGGGGAGAGAGAGACCCAGTACTTC.

This clonotype came up a few times. J is TRBJ2-5 and V is TRBV20-1; 8 bases agree with TRBD1. Germline V CDR1 and CDR2: DFQATT, SNEGSKA (reference sequence). Germline trimming cut 0 bases from V and 1 base from J; bases unmatched to any gene: 10. This CDR3 is 17 amino acids long. CDR3 sequence (DNA): TGCAGTGCTAGAGATGTCCGGACAGGGTCGATCCAAGAGACCCAGTACTTC. Translation gives CSARDVRTGSIQETQYF.

The chain links TRBV7-3 to TRBJ2-3; weak D call: TRBD2 (6 bases). The CDR3 has 15 residues. CDR1 is SGHTA and CDR2 is FQGTGA in the germline V gene. V lost 5 bases and J lost 5, with 17 bases in between. The CDR3 spells CASSPFGGEKDTQYF. CDR3 coding DNA: TGTGCCAGCAGCCCCTTTGGAGGGGAGAAAGATACGCAGTATTTT. Variable domain in full (rest from reference TRBV7-3 and TRBJ2-3): GAGVSQTPSNKVTEKGKYVELRCDPISGHTALYWYRQSLGQGPEFLIYFQGTGAADDSGLPNDRFFAVRPEGSVSTLKIQRTERGDSAVYLCASSPFGGEKDTQYFGPGTRLTVL.

The chain combines TRBV6-2 or TRBV6-3 with TRBJ2-1; possibly TRBD2 for D (7 bases). V gave up 0 bases and J gave up 15 bases, with 15 bases separating them. CDR1 and CDR2 (germline): MNHEY, SVGEGT. The CDR3 extends over 13 amino acids. The CDR3 nucleotides read TGTGCCAGCAGTTACTCGATCGCCGGGGGGCGGTTCTTC. Translating gives CASSYSIAGGRFF.